Following are 10 T cell receptor beta chains from one sample sequenced in a study of cytomegalovirus exposure and HLA in healthy donors. The PCR contained 60 Vbeta and 13 Jbeta primers. Repertoires were generated with immunoSEQ multiplex PCR, while TCRdb's copy carries only in-frame clones and drops some. The repertoire holds fewer than 250,000 clones, more than 60% seen once, with over 2% in the top ten. The sample comprised PBMCs. The receptors originated from a woman in her 30s in good health and CMV-seropositive.

V is TRBV5-1 and J is TRBJ2-1, with 7 nucleotides matching TRBD1. J lost 4 bases, V lost 1 base, and 8 bases had no gene match. Germline V lookup: CDR1 SGHRS, CDR2 YFSETQ. There are 16 residues in the CDR3. CDR3 protein: CASSLPHRGDYNEQFF. For the CDR3, the DNA is TGCGCCAGCAGCTTGCCCCACAGGGGCGATTACAATGAGCAGTTCTTC.

The chain combines TRBV10-3 with TRBJ2-5, with a weak D call TRBD2 (6 bases). V was cut by 6 bases and J by 1 base, with 15 bases left in between. Per the germline V gene, CDR1 is ENHRY and CDR2 is SYGVKD. The CDR3 has 15 residues. The CDR3 sequence is CAISRLGGAQETQYF. The DNA of the CDR3 is TGTGCCATCAGCCGACTAGGTGGGGCCCAAGAGACCCAGTACTTC.

The V gene is TRBV28, the J gene TRBJ2-3, with D perhaps TRBD2 (5 bases). Trimming took 1 base from V and 3 from J, leaving 11 bases between them. Germline CDR1 MDHEN, CDR2 SYDVKM. The CDR3 has 15 residues. Written as DNA, the CDR3 is TGTGCCAGCAGTTTATCGGACTTTCCAACAGATACGCAGTATTTT. Translation: CASSLSDFPTDTQYF.

The V gene is TRBV7-8, the J gene TRBJ1-2, with D possibly being TRBD1 (6 bases). Looked up from germline, CDR1 is SGHVS and CDR2 is FQNEAQ. The CDR3 runs 14 residues. V dropped 1 base and J dropped 4 bases, with 10 bases sitting between them. CDR3 bases: TGTGCCAGCAGCTTAGGACAGGCCAGCTATGGCTACACCTTC. It specifies CASSLGQASYGYTF.

The rearrangement links TRBV30 to TRBJ1-2; D unresolved. Trimming cost V 0 bases and J 4 bases, with 12 bases left between them. The germline CDR1 and CDR2 sequences are GTSNPN and SVGIG (reference sequence). The CDR3 loop spans 14 amino acids. CDR3 DNA sequence: TGTGCCTGGAGTGTACGGGGTAGAGGCTATGGCTACACCTTC. Translating it yields CAWSVRGRGYGYTF.

The chain is built from TRBV7-9 and TRBJ2-7; 9 bases align to TRBD1. After removal of 4 bases from V and 3 bases from J, the junction contained 7 bases not matched to a gene. Germline CDR1 and CDR2: SEHNR and FQNEAQ (reference sequence). The CDR3 runs 15 residues. The CDR3 region has the DNA TGTGCCAGCAGCTCCCGGGACAGGGTTTTCTACGAGCAGTACTTC. Translation: CASSSRDRVFYEQYF.

The V call is TRBV27, the J call TRBJ2-7; 11 positions match TRBD1. This CDR3 spans 16 amino acids. J was trimmed by 6 bases and V by 5 bases; bases with no gene match: 12. The germline CDR1 and CDR2 sequences are MNHEY and SMNVEV (reference sequence). This CDR3 is CASSPLDLDRGLEQYF. In nucleotides, the CDR3 is TGTGCCAGCAGTCCCCTCGACCTGGACAGGGGGCTCGAGCAGTACTTC.

The V call is TRBV7-9, the J call TRBJ2-1; 12 bases line up with TRBD2. V lost 5 bases to trimming and J lost 4 bases; unmatched junction nucleotides: 9. CDR1 and CDR2 (germline): SEHNR, FQNEAQ (reference sequence). The CDR3 is made up of 17 amino acids. The CDR3: CASSRGLAGQKYNEQFF. In nucleotides, the CDR3 is TGTGCCAGCAGCCGTGGACTAGCGGGGCAGAAATACAATGAGCAGTTCTTC.

Here the CDR3 reads CSVGLAGGEQYF. CDR3 DNA sequence: TGCAGCGTTGGACTAGCGGGCGGCGAGCAGTACTTC. J is TRBJ2-7 and V is TRBV29-1, with 10 bases fitting TRBD2. CDR3 size: 12 residues. Germline lookup yields CDR1 SQVTM and CDR2 ANQGSEA. With V trimmed by 4 bases and J by 6 bases, 3 bases remained unmatched.

This sequence joins TRBV10-3 and TRBJ2-4; a possible D gene is TRBD2 (6 bases). The CDR3 is 12 amino acids. V was shortened by 10 bases and J by 6 bases, with 13 bases between the two germline ends. CDR1 ENHRY and CDR2 SYGVKD come from the germline V gene. The CDR3 DNA follows: TGTGCCACCGGAGGGTGGGGAAACATTCAGTACTTC. Amino acids: CATGGWGNIQYF.